This T cell receptor (beta chain) was sequenced during a study of Graves' ophthalmopathy and Graves' hyperthyroidism. RNA transcripts yielded amplified TCR beta CDR3 regions. An opening RT-PCR round employed HTBI primers and preceded a second-round multiplex PCR. One entry per CDR3 protein, called by TCRdb with MiXCR from the multiplex PCR reads. Here the sample spans hundreds of thousands of distinct CDR3 sequences, 20% to 25% being singletons. Physicians reached a diagnosis by relying on clinical symptoms, serum thyroxine, TRAb, thyroid ultrasound and orbital computed tomography. V gave up 4 bases and J gave up 7 bases; unmatched junction bases: 12. Germline V gives CDR1 LGHDT, CDR2 YNNKEL (reference sequence). There are 15 residues in the CDR3.

J is TRBJ1-1 and V is TRBV3-1; 7 bases are a match to TRBD1. What was sequenced was peripheral blood. The TCR comes from a woman aged 18-30 years with stable Graves' hyperthyroidism. In DNA, the CDR3 is TGTGCCAGCAGCCCAACTAAGGGCCAGGGGGTTGAAGCTTTCTTT. The encoded protein is CASSPTKGQGVEAFF.